What follows are 26 T cell receptor beta chains derived from one specimen sequenced in a study of cytomegalovirus exposure and HLA in healthy donors. The PCR was carried out with 60 Vbeta primers and 13 Jbeta primers. Sequencing was performed with immunoSEQ multiplex PCR; in TCRdb, only in-frame clones are kept and a portion is missing. The specimen's table records approximately 75,000 clones. Sequencing used PBMCs. Receptors originate from a boy aged 5-17 years in good health and CMV-seronegative.

J is TRBJ2-3 and V is TRBV27; 9 bases are shared with TRBD2. The germline V gene encodes CDR1 MNHEY and CDR2 SMNVEV (reference sequence). The CDR3 extends over 15 amino acids. V shed 3 bases, J shed 6 bases, and the junction held 7 bases outside the gene matches. The CDR3 is CASSFRLAVMDTQYF. CDR3 coding DNA: TGTGCCAGCAGTTTCCGACTAGCGGTAATGGATACGCAGTATTTT.

V and J are TRBV9 and TRBJ1-1, with D tentatively TRBD1 (6 bases). The V gene lost 0 bases and the J gene lost 6 bases, with 9 bases spanning the gap. Germline V gene data show CDR1 as SGDLS and CDR2 as YYNGEE. The length of the CDR3 is 13 residues. Written as DNA, the CDR3 is TGTGCCAGCAGCGTAGGGGGGCGGTCTGAAGCTTTCTTT. Protein sequence: CASSVGGRSEAFF. Looking up the rest from reference TRBV9 and TRBJ1-1 gives the full variable domain: DSGVTQTPKHLITATGQRVTLRCSPRSGDLSVYWYQQSLDQGLQFLIQYYNGEERAKGNILERFSAQQFPDLHSELNLSSLELGDSALYFCASSVGGRSEAFFGQGTRLTVV.

The rearrangement links TRBV6-1 to TRBJ2-1; D is uncertain. This CDR3 has 14 residues. In germline, CDR1 is MNHNS, CDR2 SASEGT. The V gene lost 6 bases and the J gene lost 3 bases, with 12 bases spanning the gap. The CDR3 region has the DNA TGTGCCAGCAGGCCCGAAACTGGCTACAATGAGCAGTTCTTC. It translates to CASRPETGYNEQFF.

The chain recombines TRBV25-1 with TRBJ1-2, with D unclear. Germline V lookup: CDR1 MGHDK, CDR2 SYGVNS. The CDR3 has 11 amino acids. V was pared by 3 bases and J by 4 bases, with 3 bases between. CDR3 region: CASSDLYGYTF. CDR3 nucleotide sequence: TGTGCCAGCAGTGATCTCTATGGCTACACCTTC.

V and J are TRBV7-2 and TRBJ2-7, with a possible D match to TRBD2 (6 bases). Trimming left V 4 bases short and J 7 bases short, with 14 bases between. The V gene's germline CDR1 is SGHTA and CDR2 FQGNSA. The CDR3 has 13 amino acids. CDR3 region: CASSSGLIWEQYF. The CDR3 DNA is TGTGCCAGCAGCTCGGGACTGATTTGGGAGCAGTACTTC. Looking up the rest from reference TRBV7-2 and TRBJ2-7 gives the full variable domain: GAGVSQSPSNKVTEKGKDVELRCDPISGHTALYWYRQSLGQGLEFLIYFQGNSAPDKSGLPSDRFSAERTGGSVSTLTIQRTQQEDSAVYLCASSSGLIWEQYFGPGTRLTVT.

This rearrangement joins TRBV6-6 to TRBJ2-1; 11 bases agree with TRBD2. The CDR3 contains 15 residues. The trim removed 5 bases at V and 10 bases at J, leaving 10 bases unmatched. Germline assignment: CDR1 MNHNY and CDR2 SVGAGI (reference sequence). The CDR3 loop is CASSALAGDPGEQFF. The CDR3 DNA reads TGTGCCAGCAGTGCACTAGCGGGAGACCCCGGGGAGCAGTTCTTC.

The chain has TRBV18 and TRBJ1-2, with a tentative D call TRBD1 (5 bases). V lost 2 bases to trimming and J lost 5 bases, with 15 bases between them. The CDR3 runs 15 residues. CDR1 is KGHSH and CDR2 is LQKENI in the germline V gene. CDR3 sequence (DNA): TGTGCCAGCTCACCAACAGGCGAGGAGGGATATGGCTACACCTTC. This sequence encodes CASSPTGEEGYGYTF.

CDR3 in DNA: TGTGCCAGCAGTAAAGGACAGGGGGAACCTTATAGCAATCAGCCCCAGCATTTT. Its translation is CASSKGQGEPYSNQPQHF. The J gene is TRBJ1-5, the V gene TRBV6-1, with 10 bases matching TRBD1. Germline lookup yields CDR1 MNHNS and CDR2 SASEGT. The CDR3 is 18 amino acids. With 5 bases clipped from V and 0 bases from J, the junction kept 10 bases outside the gene matches.

DNA of the CDR3: TGTGCCAGCAGCATAGGGGACGAGCAGTACTTC. As protein: CASSIGDEQYF. The chain uses TRBV5-4 and TRBJ2-7; perhaps TRBD1 as D (5 bases). This CDR3 has 11 amino acids. V gave up 4 bases and J gave up 5 bases, with 7 bases separating them. The V gene's germline CDR1 is SGHNT and CDR2 YYREEE (reference sequence). Based on the CDR3 plus reference TRBV5-4 and TRBJ2-7, the full variable domain is ETGVTQSPTHLIKTRGQQVTLRCSSQSGHNTVSWYQQALGQGPQFIFQYYREEENGRGNFPPRFSGLQFPNYSSELNVNALELDDSALYLCASSIGDEQYFGPGTRLTVT.

The V gene is TRBV19, the J gene TRBJ2-1; D unclear. This CDR3 region has 15 residues. Trimming cost V 3 bases and J 3 bases, with 12 bases left between them. Germline V gene sequence: CDR1 LNHDA, CDR2 SQIVND (reference sequence). The CDR3 here is CASSMVSGGYNEQFF. The CDR3 bases are TGTGCCAGTAGTATGGTCAGTGGTGGCTACAATGAGCAGTTCTTC.

CDR3 in amino acids: CASSSSGRGSLGEQFF. In nucleotides, the CDR3 is TGTGCCAGCAGCTCTAGCGGGAGGGGGTCTTTGGGTGAGCAGTTCTTC. The chain carries TRBV5-4 and TRBJ2-1; 12 bases agree with TRBD2. V trimming: 3 bases; J trimming: 9 bases; junction bases outside the gene matches: 10. CDR1 is SGHNT, CDR2 YYREEE, per germline (reference sequence). This CDR3 contains 16 residues.

The J gene is TRBJ2-1, the V gene TRBV4-2; 7 bases are shared with TRBD2. The CDR3 spans 17 residues. V lost 0 bases, J lost 7 bases, and 12 bases stayed unmatched. Germline CDR1 and CDR2: LGHNA and YNFKEQ. CDR3 loop: CASSQEAGGVILNEQFF. The CDR3 coding sequence is TGTGCCAGCAGCCAAGAGGCTGGGGGGGTGATATTGAATGAGCAGTTCTTC.

The CDR3: CASSAKTGRSDNEQFF. In DNA, the CDR3 is TGCGCCAGCAGCGCGAAGACAGGGAGGTCCGACAATGAGCAGTTCTTC. The chain combines TRBV5-1 with TRBJ2-1; D is possibly TRBD1 (7 bases). The CDR3 extends over 16 amino acids. V was clipped by 4 bases and J by 5 bases, with 19 bases between them. In germline, CDR1 is SGHRS, CDR2 YFSETQ.

The rearrangement links TRBV18 to TRBJ1-1, with D perhaps TRBD1 (6 bases). V was cut by 6 bases and J by 1 base, with 15 bases left in between. The CDR3 contains 15 residues. Per the germline V gene, CDR1 is KGHSH and CDR2 is LQKENI. CDR3 sequence: CASSSGQRKNTEAFF. The CDR3, as DNA: TGTGCCAGCTCTTCGGGACAAAGGAAGAACACTGAAGCTTTCTTT.

The chain employs TRBV2 and TRBJ1-4; TRBD1 aligns across 10 bases. With 6 bases clipped from V and 12 bases from J, the junction kept 10 bases outside the gene matches. The CDR3 spans 14 residues. Germline CDR1 reads SNHLY; CDR2 reads FYNNEI. The CDR3 reads CASRPGTGVEQLFF. CDR3 in DNA: TGTGCCAGCAGGCCAGGGACAGGGGTGGAACAACTGTTTTTT.

CDR3 protein: CASSPLPEQETQYF. CDR3 bases: TGTGCCAGCTCACCATTGCCGGAGCAAGAGACCCAGTACTTC. V gene TRBV18 combines with J gene TRBJ2-5; D is ambiguous. V lost 2 bases and J 2 bases, leaving 9 bases between the germline ends. CDR1 is KGHSH, CDR2 LQKENI, per germline. This CDR3 has 14 residues.

The chain carries TRBV4-1 and TRBJ2-2; TRBD2 matches at 12 bases. Germline V gives CDR1 MGHRA, CDR2 YSYEKL. V shed 4 bases and J 6 bases; nucleotides not matched to a gene: 6. The CDR3 spans 16 residues. The CDR3 nucleotides are TGCGCCAGCAGCCGCGGACTAGCGGGACGGTCCGGGGAGCTGTTTTTT. Translated: CASSRGLAGRSGELFF.

The V gene is TRBV5-6, the J gene TRBJ1-6; D possibly corresponds to TRBD1 (5 bases). CDR1 is SGHDT, CDR2 YYEEEE, per germline. This CDR3 is 18 amino acids long. Between the trimmed V and J ends, which lost 4 bases and 0 bases, there was a span of 17 bases. As DNA, the CDR3 is TGTGCCAGCAGCCCAGTACATGGGGGGAGCTCCTATAATTCACCCCTCCACTTT. Its protein product is CASSPVHGGSSYNSPLHF.

The genes are TRBV5-1 and TRBJ2-7, with TRBD1 matching over 11 bases. Germline CDR1 is SGHRS and CDR2 is YFSETQ. J lost 6 bases, V lost 5 bases, and 4 bases had no gene match. The CDR3 has 13 amino acids. The CDR3 spells CASRGGQGGEQYF. CDR3 DNA sequence: TGCGCCAGCAGGGGGGGACAGGGGGGCGAGCAGTACTTC. Supplemented by reference TRBV5-1 and TRBJ2-7, the full variable domain reads KAGVTQTPRYLIKTRGQQVTLSCSPISGHRSVSWYQQTPGQGLQFLFEYFSETQRNKGNFPGRFSGRQFSNSRSEMNVSTLELGDSALYLCASRGGQGGEQYFGPGTRLTVT.

V and J are TRBV11-1 and TRBJ2-7, with 11 bases that match TRBD2. CDR1 and CDR2 from the germline V gene are SGHAT and FQDESV (reference sequence). This CDR3 has 15 amino acids. V shed 4 bases and J 0 bases; nucleotides not matched to a gene: 2. The CDR3 reads CASSYSGGASYEQYF. The CDR3 bases are TGTGCCAGCAGCTATAGCGGGGGGGCCTCCTACGAGCAGTACTTC.

This sequence joins TRBV4-3 and TRBJ2-7; D is perhaps TRBD2 (5 bases). The germline V gene has CDR1 LGHNA and CDR2 YSLEER. The CDR3 runs 16 residues. V was clipped by 3 bases and J by 2 bases, with 17 bases between them. In DNA, the CDR3 is TGCGCCAGCAGCCACTCTAGCCAAGAGGGTACCTACGAGCAGTACTTC. Translating it yields CASSHSSQEGTYEQYF.

The chain uses TRBV7-2 and TRBJ1-2, with 7 bases matching TRBD1. J gave up 4 bases and V 3 bases, and 5 bases lay outside the gene matches. CDR1 SGHTA and CDR2 FQGNSA come from the germline V gene. The CDR3 runs to 14 residues. Here the CDR3 DNA reads TGTGCCAGCAGCTTCCGGACAGGAGCCTATGGCTACACCTTC. The encoded protein is CASSFRTGAYGYTF.

This chain connects TRBV7-2 to TRBJ2-7; the match to TRBD1 covers 9 bases. J was trimmed by 6 bases and V by 5 bases; bases with no gene match: 8. The CDR3 runs 14 residues. Germline-derived CDR1 and CDR2 are SGHTA and FQGNSA. Here the CDR3 reads CASSPGTGLAEQYF. Written as DNA, the CDR3 is TGTGCCAGCAGCCCTGGGACAGGGTTGGCCGAGCAGTACTTC. Full variable domain (missing parts from reference TRBV7-2 and TRBJ2-7): GAGVSQSPSNKVTEKGKDVELRCDPISGHTALYWYRQSLGQGLEFLIYFQGNSAPDKSGLPSDRFSAERTGGSVSTLTIQRTQQEDSAVYLCASSPGTGLAEQYFGPGTRLTVT.

This chain uses TRBV18 with TRBJ2-7; D gene ambiguous. The CDR3 loop spans 14 amino acids. The germline V and J ends were trimmed by 0 bases and 5 bases, with 11 bases remaining between them. Germline CDR1 is KGHSH and CDR2 is LQKENI. Written as DNA, the CDR3 is TGTGCCAGCTCACCACCGGCGGTTACTAACGAGCAGTACTTC. Translating it yields CASSPPAVTNEQYF.

The V gene is TRBV9, the J gene TRBJ2-1; D may be TRBD2 (6 bases). CDR1 SGDLS and CDR2 YYNGEE come from the germline V gene. Trimming removed 3 bases from V and 1 base from J, with 17 bases in between. This CDR3 region has 17 residues. CDR3 region: CASSERRAGSSYNEQFF. In DNA form, the CDR3 reads TGTGCCAGCAGCGAGAGGAGGGCGGGCTCTTCCTACAATGAGCAGTTCTTC.

The rearrangement links TRBV5-1 to TRBJ2-7; D is possibly TRBD2 (6 bases). The CDR3 sequence is 15 residues long. Germline-derived CDR1 and CDR2 are SGHRS and YFSETQ. V shed 4 bases and J shed 0 bases, with 14 bases lying between them. The CDR3 sequence: CASSEGLASSYEQYF. The CDR3 nucleotides are TGCGCCAGCAGCGAGGGACTTGCCAGCTCCTACGAGCAGTACTTC.